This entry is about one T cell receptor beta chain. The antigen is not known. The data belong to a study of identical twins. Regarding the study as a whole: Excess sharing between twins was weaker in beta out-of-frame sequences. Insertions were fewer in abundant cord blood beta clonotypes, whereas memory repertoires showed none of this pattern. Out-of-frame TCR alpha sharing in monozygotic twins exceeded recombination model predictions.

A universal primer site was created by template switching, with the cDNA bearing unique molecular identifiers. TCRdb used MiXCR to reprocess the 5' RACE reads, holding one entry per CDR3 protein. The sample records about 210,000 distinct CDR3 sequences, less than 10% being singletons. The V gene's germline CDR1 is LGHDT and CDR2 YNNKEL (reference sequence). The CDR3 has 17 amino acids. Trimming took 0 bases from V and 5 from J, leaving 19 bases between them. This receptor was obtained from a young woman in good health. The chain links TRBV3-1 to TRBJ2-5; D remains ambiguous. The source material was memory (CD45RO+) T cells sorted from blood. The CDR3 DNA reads TGTGCCAGCAGCCAAGATCCTGTGGGTCGCCCCGGGGAGACCCAGTACTTC. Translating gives CASSQDPVGRPGETQYF.